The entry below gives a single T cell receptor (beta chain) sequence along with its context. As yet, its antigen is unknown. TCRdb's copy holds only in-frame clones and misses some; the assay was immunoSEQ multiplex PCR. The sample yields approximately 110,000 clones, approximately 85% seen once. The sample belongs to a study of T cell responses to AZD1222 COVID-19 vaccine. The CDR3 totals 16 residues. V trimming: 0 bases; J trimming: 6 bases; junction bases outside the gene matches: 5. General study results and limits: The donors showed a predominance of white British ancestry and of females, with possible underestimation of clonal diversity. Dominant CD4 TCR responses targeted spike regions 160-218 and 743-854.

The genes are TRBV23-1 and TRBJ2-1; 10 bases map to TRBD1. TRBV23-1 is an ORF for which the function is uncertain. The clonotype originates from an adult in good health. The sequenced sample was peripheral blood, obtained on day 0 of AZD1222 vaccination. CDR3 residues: CASSQSGQGRSNEQFF. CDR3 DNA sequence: TGCGCCAGCAGTCAATCGGGACAGGGGAGGTCCAATGAGCAGTTCTTC.